This T cell receptor (beta chain) came from a study of T cell changes during pregnancy in multiple sclerosis. Clones were sequenced by immunoSEQ multiplex PCR, and TCRdb holds only the in-frame ones, with some missing. The sample holds about 120,000 clones, about 93% seen once. This clone was found once. Germline CDR1 reads SGHTA; CDR2 reads FQGNSA. There are 16 residues in the CDR3. Germline trimming cut 1 base from V and 7 bases from J; bases unmatched to any gene: 5. This clonotype was sampled from a female donor with multiple sclerosis, enrolled in a pregnancy study. The V gene is TRBV7-2, the J gene TRBJ1-4; 11 bases line up with TRBD1. The sequencing here drew on peripheral blood, taken in the third trimester of pregnancy. This CDR3 is CASSLDWDRGGEKLFF. DNA for the CDR3: TGTGCCAGCAGCTTAGATTGGGACAGGGGGGGTGAAAAACTGTTTTTT.